This T cell receptor (beta chain) was sequenced for a study of cytomegalovirus exposure and HLA in healthy donors. General observations from the study: In a later analysis, TCR association rates varied by HLA locus: DRB1 most, HLA-C fewest.

Primers included in the PCR were 60 Vbeta and 13 Jbeta primers. The method was immunoSEQ multiplex PCR; TCRdb's version includes in-frame clones alone and lacks a portion of them. The data contain some 110,000 clones, approximately 79% of them singletons. Regarding this clone: Its cognate antigen is unknown.

The CDR3 is 13 residues long. The germline CDR1 and CDR2 sequences are SNHLY and FYNNEI. V lost 6 bases, J lost 7 bases, and 8 bases stayed unmatched. This receptor was identified in a man aged 25 to 45 in good health and CMV-seropositive. Sequences were obtained from PBMCs. The chain links TRBV2 to TRBJ1-2, with TRBD1 matching over 7 bases. Written as DNA, the CDR3 is TGTGCCAGCAGACTTACAGGGGAGGCTGGCTACACCTTC. It is translated as CASRLTGEAGYTF.